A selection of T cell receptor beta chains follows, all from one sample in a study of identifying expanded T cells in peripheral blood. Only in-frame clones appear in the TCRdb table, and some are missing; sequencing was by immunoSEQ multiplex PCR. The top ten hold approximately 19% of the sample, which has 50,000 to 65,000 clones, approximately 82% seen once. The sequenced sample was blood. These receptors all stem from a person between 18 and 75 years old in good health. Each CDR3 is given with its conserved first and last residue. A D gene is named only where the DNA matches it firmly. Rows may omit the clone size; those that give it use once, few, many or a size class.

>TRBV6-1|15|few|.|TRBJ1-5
TGTGCCAGCAGTGAAGCGGGGGGCTACAATCAGCCCCAGCATTTT
CASSEAGGYNQPQHF
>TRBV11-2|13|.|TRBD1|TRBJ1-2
TGTGCCAGCAGCTTAGAGGGACAGGGGAGTGATACCTTC
CASSLEGQGSDTF
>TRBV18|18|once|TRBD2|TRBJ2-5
TGTGCCAGCTCACTCACGACTAGCGGAGGATACTTTCAAGAGACCCAGTACTTC
CASSLTTSGGYFQETQYF
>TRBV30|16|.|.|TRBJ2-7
TGTGCCTGGAGTCCTACTAGGGACTGGAACTCCTACGAGCAGTACTTC
CAWSPTRDWNSYEQYF
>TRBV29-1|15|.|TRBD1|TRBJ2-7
TGCAGCGTTGAAGAGGGCAGGGGGTCACCCTACGAGCAGTACTTC
CSVEEGRGSPYEQYF
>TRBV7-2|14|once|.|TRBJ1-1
TGTGCCAGCAGCTTAGCGGCGGGCCACACTGAAGCTTTCTTT
CASSLAAGHTEAFF
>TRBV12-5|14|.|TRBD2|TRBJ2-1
TGTGCTAGTGCCCCCGGGGGGGGCTGGAATGAGCAGTTCTTC
CASAPGGGWNEQFF
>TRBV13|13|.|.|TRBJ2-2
TGTGCCAGCAGCTTTCGACGGACCGGGGAGCTGTTTTTT
CASSFRRTGELFF
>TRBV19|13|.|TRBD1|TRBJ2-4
TGTGCCAGTAGTATAAACAGGGGAAACATTCAGTACTTC
CASSINRGNIQYF
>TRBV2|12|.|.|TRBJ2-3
TGTGCCAGCAGGGGGGACGGAGATACGCAGTATTTT
CASRGDGDTQYF
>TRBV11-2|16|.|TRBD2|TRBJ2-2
TGTGCCAGCAGCCCAGGGACTAGCAGAAACACCGGGGAGCTGTTTTTT
CASSPGTSRNTGELFF
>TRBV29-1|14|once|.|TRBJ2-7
TGCAGCGTTGAAGCAGGCAGAGGATACTACGAGCAGTACTTC
CSVEAGRGYYEQYF
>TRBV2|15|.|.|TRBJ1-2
TGTGCCAGCAGCGCCGGGACGGGAGATAGCTATGGCTACACCTTC
CASSAGTGDSYGYTF
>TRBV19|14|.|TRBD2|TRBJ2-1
TGTGCCAGTAGTATGGGACTAGTGGGCAATGAGCAGTTCTTC
CASSMGLVGNEQFF
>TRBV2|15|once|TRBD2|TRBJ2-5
TGTGCCAGCAGCAAATATCCGGGGGGAGGAGAGACCCAGTACTTC
CASSKYPGGGETQYF
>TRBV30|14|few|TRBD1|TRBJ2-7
TGTGCCTGGATCCCCGGGACAGCCACCTACGAGCAGTACTTC
CAWIPGTATYEQYF
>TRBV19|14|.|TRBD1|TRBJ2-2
TGTGCCAGTAGGGGACAGTCGAACACCGGGGAGCTGTTTTTT
CASRGQSNTGELFF
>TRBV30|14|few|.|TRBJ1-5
TGTGCCTGGAGTGTACTAACTAGCAATCAGCCCCAGCATTTT
CAWSVLTSNQPQHF
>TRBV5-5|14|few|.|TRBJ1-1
TGTGCCAGCAGCTTGGGGGCTGGGGCCACTGAAGCTTTCTTT
CASSLGAGATEAFF
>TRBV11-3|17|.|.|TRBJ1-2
TGTGCCAGCAGCTTAGTGGACAAGAGCCCAAGAAACTATGGCTACACCTTC
CASSLVDKSPRNYGYTF
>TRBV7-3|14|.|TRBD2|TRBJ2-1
TGTGCCAGCAGCTTAGACGAAACTAGCGAGGAGCAGTTCTTC
CASSLDETSEEQFF
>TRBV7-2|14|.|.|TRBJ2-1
TGTGCCAGCAGCTTAGATACTGGGCGGAATGAGCAGTTCTTC
CASSLDTGRNEQFF
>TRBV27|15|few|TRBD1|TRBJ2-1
TGTGCCAGCAGCCTCGACAGGGGCTCCTACAATGAGCAGTTCTTC
CASSLDRGSYNEQFF
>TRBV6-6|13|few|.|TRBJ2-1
TGTGCCAGCAGTTACTCAATGAGGAATGAGCAGTTCTTC
CASSYSMRNEQFF
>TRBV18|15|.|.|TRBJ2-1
TGTGCCAGCTCACCCCAGGTCATGCAGTCCAATGAGCAGTTCTTC
CASSPQVMQSNEQFF